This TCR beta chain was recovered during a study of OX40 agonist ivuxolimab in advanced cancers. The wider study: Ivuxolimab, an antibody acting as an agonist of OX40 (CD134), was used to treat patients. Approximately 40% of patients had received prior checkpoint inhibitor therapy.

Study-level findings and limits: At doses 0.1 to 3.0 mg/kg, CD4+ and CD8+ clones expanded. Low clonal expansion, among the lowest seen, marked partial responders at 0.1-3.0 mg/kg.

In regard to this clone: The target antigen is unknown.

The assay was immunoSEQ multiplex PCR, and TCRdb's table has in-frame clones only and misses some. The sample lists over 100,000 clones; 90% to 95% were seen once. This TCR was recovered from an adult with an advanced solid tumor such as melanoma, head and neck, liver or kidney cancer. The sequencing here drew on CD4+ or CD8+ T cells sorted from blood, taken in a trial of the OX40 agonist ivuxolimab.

The chain's CDR3 is CASSLGIFGVNEQFF. DNA of the CDR3: TGTGCCAGCAGCTTAGGAATTTTTGGGGTCAATGAGCAGTTCTTC. The V gene is TRBV11-3, the J gene TRBJ2-1; D gene uncertain. V lost 1 base, J lost 6 bases, and 13 bases lay in between. The CDR3 consists of 15 residues. Germline lookup yields CDR1 SGHNT and CDR2 YENEEA.